Shown below are 26 T cell receptor beta chains from a single sample sequenced in a study of shared clonotypes between healthy human individuals. TCRdb's table, derived via immunoSEQ multiplex PCR, lists solely in-frame clones and lacks some. This table has under 2.5 million clones, 85% to 95% appearing once. The sample taken for sequencing was naive CD4+ T cells from PBMCs. As for subset: CD45RA+ positively selected. Receptor source: a man younger than 35 in good health. Some clones in this sample may be carry-over from other donors' samples.

This clone was recorded once. The chain links TRBV28 to TRBJ1-5; D is uncertain. Germline loops: CDR1 MDHEN, CDR2 SYDVKM. V lost 7 bases to trimming and J lost 5 bases, with 12 bases between them. CDR3 length: 13 amino acids. CDR3: CASTPPSDQPQHF. CDR3 in DNA: TGTGCCAGCACCCCCCCCTCGGATCAGCCCCAGCATTTT.

The rearrangement links TRBV15 to TRBJ2-1; 9 nucleotides agree with TRBD2. This CDR3 is built from 15 residues. From germline, CDR1 is LNHNV and CDR2 YYDKDF (reference sequence). The V and J ends lost 3 bases and 9 bases, in that order; junction bases with no gene match: 9. CDR3 region: CATSRDTGTSLEQFF. DNA of the CDR3: TGTGCCACCAGCAGGGACACCGGGACTAGCCTTGAGCAGTTCTTC.

This sequence joins TRBV7-3 and TRBJ2-2, with D perhaps matching TRBD1 (5 bases). The CDR3 is made up of 16 amino acids. Trimming cost V 5 bases and J 1 base, with 14 bases left between them. CDR1 SGHTA and CDR2 FQGTGA come from the germline V gene. The CDR3 loop reads CASSPRSRVNTGELFF. In DNA, the CDR3 is TGTGCCAGCAGCCCTAGAAGCAGGGTGAACACCGGGGAGCTGTTTTTT.

The V and J genes are TRBV5-1 and TRBJ2-5; 7 bases agree with TRBD2. The CDR3 loop spans 14 amino acids. CDR1 is SGHRS and CDR2 is YFSETQ in the germline V gene. Trimming cost V 4 bases and J 7 bases; bases outside gene matches: 10. CDR3 DNA: TGCGCCAGCAGCCCCGATCCCTCGGGGGGGACCCAGTACTTC. Its protein product is CASSPDPSGGTQYF.

The V and J genes are TRBV5-6 and TRBJ2-7; D is possibly TRBD2 (6 bases). The ends were cut back, 4 bases at V and 0 bases at J, with 14 bases in the middle. The CDR3 runs 15 residues. Germline V lookup: CDR1 SGHDT, CDR2 YYEEEE. CDR3 protein: CASSRRAWSSYEQYF. CDR3 bases: TGTGCCAGCAGCCGGAGGGCGTGGAGCTCCTACGAGCAGTACTTC.

The chain couples TRBV7-9 to TRBJ1-1, with a possible D match to TRBD1 (5 bases). Trimming took 1 base from V and 5 from J, leaving 11 bases between them. The CDR3 contains 14 residues. The germline V gene has CDR1 SEHNR and CDR2 FQNEAQ (reference sequence). The chain's CDR3 is CASSLEQGSTEAFF. CDR3 in DNA: TGTGCCAGCAGCTTAGAGCAGGGATCTACTGAAGCTTTCTTT. Variable domain in full (rest from reference TRBV7-9 and TRBJ1-1): DTGVSQNPRHKITKRGQNVTFRCDPISEHNRLYWYRQTLGQGPEFLTYFQNEAQLEKSRLLSDRFSAERPKGSFSTLEIQRTEQGDSAMYLCASSLEQGSTEAFFGQGTRLTVV.

The CDR3 coding sequence is TGCGCCAGCAGTGTGACCACAGGGCGGGCCGGGACCACTGAAGCTTTCTTT. Translating gives CASSVTTGRAGTTEAFF. This sequence joins TRBV10-2 and TRBJ1-1; tentative D call: TRBD1 (6 bases). The CDR3 spans 17 residues. Trimming took off 4 bases at V and 4 bases at J, with 22 bases between the two ends. Germline V lookup: CDR1 WSHSY, CDR2 SAAADI.

The chain carries TRBV7-9 and TRBJ2-3; 7 nucleotides match TRBD1. From germline, CDR1 is SEHNR and CDR2 FQNEAQ (reference sequence). Losses at the gene ends were 8 bases for V and 6 bases for J; bases not matched to a gene: 14. The length of the CDR3 is 15 residues. The CDR3 DNA follows: TGTGCCAGCGGGCCGGGCGACAGGGATGGGGATACGCAGTATTTT. This sequence encodes CASGPGDRDGDTQYF.

The chain combines TRBV9 with TRBJ2-3; no clear D gene. The germline gives CDR1 SGDLS, CDR2 YYNGEE. CDR3 length equals 14 residues. Trimming cost V 0 bases and J 6 bases, with 11 bases left between them. The CDR3 coding sequence is TGTGCCAGCAGCGTAGATCAAATGGCGGATACGCAGTATTTT. Translated: CASSVDQMADTQYF.

The chain is built from TRBV21-1 and TRBJ2-7; the D call TRBD1 from the table was never checked on the DNA. TRBV21-1 is listed as a pseudogene. CDR3 length: 18 residues. The CDR3 reads CASSKNETGGKIAAEQYF. DNA of the CDR3: TGTGCCAGCAGCAAAAATGAGACAGGGGGCAAAATCGCAGCCGAGCAGTACTTC.

The chain's CDR3 is CASSKDRVETQYF. The CDR3 DNA sequence: TGTGCCAGCAGTAAGGACAGGGTAGAGACCCAGTACTTC. This sequence joins TRBV27 and TRBJ2-5; TRBD1 agrees at 8 bases. Trimming removed 5 bases from V and 4 bases from J; junction bases left unmatched: 3. Germline-derived CDR1 and CDR2 are MNHEY and SMNVEV (reference sequence). The CDR3 is 13 amino acids.

This clone was recorded a few times. The chain links TRBV11-2 to TRBJ1-2; 7 bases align to TRBD1. Germline CDR1 SGHAT, CDR2 FQNNGV. With 4 bases clipped from V and 4 bases from J, the junction kept 6 bases outside the gene matches. This CDR3 is 14 amino acids long. The DNA of the CDR3 is TGTGCCAGCAGCTGGGTAGGGGGCAGCTATGGCTACACCTTC. It is translated as CASSWVGGSYGYTF.

The chain carries TRBV18 and TRBJ1-2, with D possibly being TRBD1 (6 bases). This CDR3 is built from 15 residues. V lost 6 bases to trimming and J lost 0 bases, with 14 bases between them. CDR1 KGHSH and CDR2 LQKENI come from the germline V gene. CDR3 nucleotide sequence: TGTGCCAGCTCGGAGGGGGTGACAGCTAACTATGGCTACACCTTC. It codes for CASSEGVTANYGYTF.

The CDR3 region is CASSSGGVGRSTDTQYF. CDR3 bases: TGTGCCAGCAGTTCAGGGGGTGTAGGTAGGAGCACAGATACGCAGTATTTT. J is TRBJ2-3 and V is TRBV28, with TRBD1 matching over 7 bases. The CDR3 runs to 17 residues. The germline V gene has CDR1 MDHEN and CDR2 SYDVKM. Trimming cost V 4 bases and J 0 bases; bases outside gene matches: 10.

As concerns this clone: Relative to the germline gene, one junction end is altered; a read error may explain this. The J gene is TRBJ2-3, the V gene TRBV5-4; TRBD2 aligns across 12 bases. The CDR3 totals 16 residues. Germline V CDR1 and CDR2: SGHNT, YYREEE (reference sequence). CDR3 sequence: CAGSLRLAGASDTQYF. CDR3 nucleotide sequence: TGTGCCGGCAGCTTGAGACTAGCGGGAGCTTCGGATACGCAATATTTT.

On this clone itself: This CDR3 is also generated by other DNA sequences in the sample. The chain combines TRBV28 with TRBJ2-7, with D perhaps being TRBD1 or TRBD2 (5 bases each). The CDR3 has 15 amino acids. The germline gives CDR1 MDHEN, CDR2 SYDVKM. Trimming took 6 bases from V and 0 from J, leaving 15 bases between them. CDR3 DNA sequence: TGTGCCAGCAGCTCTCCGGGACGGCTCTCCTACGAGCAGTACTTC. Translation: CASSSPGRLSYEQYF.

The J gene is TRBJ1-2, the V gene TRBV11-2; TRBD1 matches 7 bases. The CDR3 is 13 amino acids. V shed 0 bases, J shed 5 bases, and the junction held 0 bases outside the gene matches. Germline V gives CDR1 SGHAT, CDR2 FQNNGV. This CDR3 is CASSLEQGYGYTF. The DNA of the CDR3 is TGTGCCAGCAGCTTAGAACAGGGGTATGGCTACACCTTC.

This clone is a singleton in its sample. The chain joins TRBV6-5 to TRBJ1-2, with unresolved D. The CDR3 is 13 residues long. Deletions cut 8 bases from V and 2 bases from J, with 12 bases between. From germline, CDR1 is MNHEY and CDR2 SVGAGI. CDR3 bases: TGTGCCAGCGTGGGCAGGCGAAACTATGGCTACACCTTC. Amino acid sequence: CASVGRRNYGYTF.

The table lists this clone with a few counts. The chain links TRBV7-9 to TRBJ1-1, with D unresolved. The ends were cut back, 5 bases at V and 8 bases at J, with 15 bases in the middle. The CDR3 is made up of 13 amino acids. Germline V gives CDR1 SEHNR, CDR2 FQNEAQ (reference sequence). The DNA of the CDR3 is TGTGCCAGCAGCCCCCCGGCCCGGACCGAAGCTTTCTTT. Amino acids: CASSPPARTEAFF.

The V call is TRBV9, the J call TRBJ2-3, with no clear D. The CDR3 runs to 13 residues. With 4 bases removed from V and 6 bases from J, the gap between germline ends came to 12 bases. Germline values: CDR1 SGDLS, CDR2 YYNGEE. The CDR3 region has the DNA TGTGCCAGCAGCCAGGACCTGGCGGATACGCAGTATTTT. This encodes CASSQDLADTQYF.

The chain employs TRBV9 and TRBJ2-1; TRBD1 is a possible D gene (6 bases). CDR3 size: 16 residues. CDR1 is SGDLS and CDR2 is YYNGEE in the germline V gene. The V and J ends lost 3 bases and 0 bases respectively, with 13 bases between them. CDR3 in amino acids: CASSEEQGNSYNEQFF. As DNA, the CDR3 is TGTGCCAGCAGCGAAGAACAGGGTAACTCCTACAATGAGCAGTTCTTC.

The chain is built from TRBV28 and TRBJ2-1, with TRBD2 identical over 11 bases. Trimming cost V 6 bases and J 4 bases; bases outside gene matches: 5. The CDR3 totals 15 residues. CDR1 and CDR2 from the germline V gene are MDHEN and SYDVKM. The CDR3 loop is CASSLSGRGYNEQFF. CDR3 sequence (DNA): TGTGCCAGCAGCCTTAGCGGGAGGGGATACAATGAGCAGTTCTTC.

A single count supports this clone. CDR3 sequence: CASSLSGGRNIQYF. DNA for the CDR3: TGTGCCAGCAGTTTATCAGGGGGCAGAAACATTCAGTACTTC. J is TRBJ2-4 and V is TRBV28, with 8 bases lining up with TRBD1. The CDR3 is 14 amino acids. With 1 base clipped from V and 6 bases from J, the junction kept 2 bases outside the gene matches. Germline V lookup: CDR1 MDHEN, CDR2 SYDVKM.

The table lists this clone with a count of one. V usage is TRBV30 and J usage is TRBJ2-1; 7 bases map to TRBD2. The J segment lost 5 bases and the V segment lost 4 bases, leaving 5 bases of the junction unmatched. CDR3 length equals 13 residues. Germline V gives CDR1 GTSNPN, CDR2 SVGIG (reference sequence). Written as DNA, the CDR3 is TGTGCCTGGACGCGGGAGTACGACAATGAGCAGTTCTTC. Translation gives CAWTREYDNEQFF. Together with reference TRBV30 and TRBJ2-1, the CDR3 gives the full variable domain: SQTIHQWPATLVQPVGSPLSLECTVEGTSNPNLYWYRQAAGRGLQLLFYSVGIGQISSEVPQNLSASRPQDRQFILSSKKLLLSDSGFYLCAWTREYDNEQFFGPGTRLTVL.

This rearrangement joins TRBV4-2 to TRBJ2-7; D assignment may be TRBD1 or TRBD2 (6 bases each). The germline gives CDR1 LGHNA, CDR2 YNFKEQ. This CDR3 has 17 amino acids. The V and J ends lost 3 bases and 0 bases respectively, with 18 bases between them. DNA of the CDR3: TGTGCCAGCAGCCACAGACTAAGGGGGAGGAGCTCCTACGAGCAGTACTTC. Residues: CASSHRLRGRSSYEQYF.

The chain carries TRBV5-8 and TRBJ2-5; the match to TRBD2 covers 7 bases. After removal of 3 bases from V and 7 bases from J, the junction contained 0 bases not matched to a gene. Germline CDR1 SGHTS, CDR2 YDEGEE. This CDR3 region has 11 residues. CDR3 residues: CASSWGGTQYF. Written as DNA, the CDR3 is TGTGCCAGCAGCTGGGGGGGGACCCAGTACTTC.